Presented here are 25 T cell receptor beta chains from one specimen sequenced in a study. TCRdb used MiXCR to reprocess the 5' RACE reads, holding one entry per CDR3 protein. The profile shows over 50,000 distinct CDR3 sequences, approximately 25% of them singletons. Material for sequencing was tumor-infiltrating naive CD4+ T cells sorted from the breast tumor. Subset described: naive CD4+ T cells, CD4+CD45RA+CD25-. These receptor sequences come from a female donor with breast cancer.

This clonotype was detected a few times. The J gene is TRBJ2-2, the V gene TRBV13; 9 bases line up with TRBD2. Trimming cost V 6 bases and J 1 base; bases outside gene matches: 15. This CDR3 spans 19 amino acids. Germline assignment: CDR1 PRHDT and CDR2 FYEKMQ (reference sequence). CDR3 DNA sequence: TGTGCCAGCAGTCAAGAAGGGCTAGCGGGATCGCTGAACACCGGGGAGCTGTTTTTT. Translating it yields CASSQEGLAGSLNTGELFF.

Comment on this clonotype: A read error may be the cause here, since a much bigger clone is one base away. CDR3 coding DNA: TGCGCCGGCAGCATTTCCGGGACAGGGAATGGCTACACCTTC. It encodes CAGSISGTGNGYTF. The rearrangement joins TRBV5-1 to TRBJ1-2; 9 bases fit TRBD1. CDR1 SGHRS and CDR2 YFSETQ come from the germline V gene. This CDR3 spans 14 amino acids.

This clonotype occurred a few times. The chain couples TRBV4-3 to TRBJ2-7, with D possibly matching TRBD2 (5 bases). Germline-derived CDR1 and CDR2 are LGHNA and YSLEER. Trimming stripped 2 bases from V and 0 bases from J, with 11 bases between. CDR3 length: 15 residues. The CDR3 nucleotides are TGCGCCAGCAGCCAATCCCTCGCGGGCTCCTACGAGCAGTACTTC. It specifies CASSQSLAGSYEQYF.

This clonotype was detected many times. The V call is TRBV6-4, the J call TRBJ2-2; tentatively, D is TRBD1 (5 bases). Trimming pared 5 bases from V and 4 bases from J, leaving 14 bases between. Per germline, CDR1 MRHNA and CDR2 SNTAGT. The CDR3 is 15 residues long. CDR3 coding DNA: TGTGCCAGCAGTCCTACCACGACAGCCACCGGGGAGCTGTTTTTT. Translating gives CASSPTTTATGELFF.

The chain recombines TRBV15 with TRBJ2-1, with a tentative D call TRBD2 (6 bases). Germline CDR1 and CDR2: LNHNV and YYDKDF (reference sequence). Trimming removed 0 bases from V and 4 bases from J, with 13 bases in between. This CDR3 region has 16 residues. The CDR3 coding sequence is TGTGCCACCAGCAGAGAAACCCCCGGGAGATACAATGAGCAGTTCTTC. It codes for CATSRETPGRYNEQFF.

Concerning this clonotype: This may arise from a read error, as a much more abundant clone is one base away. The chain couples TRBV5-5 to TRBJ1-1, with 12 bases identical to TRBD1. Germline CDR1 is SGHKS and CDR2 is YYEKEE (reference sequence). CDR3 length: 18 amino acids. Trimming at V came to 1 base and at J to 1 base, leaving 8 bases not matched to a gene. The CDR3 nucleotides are TGTGCCAGCAGCTTGTGGGTGGGACAGGGGGCAGGGAACACTGAAGCTTTCTTT. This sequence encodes CASSLWVGQGAGNTEAFF.

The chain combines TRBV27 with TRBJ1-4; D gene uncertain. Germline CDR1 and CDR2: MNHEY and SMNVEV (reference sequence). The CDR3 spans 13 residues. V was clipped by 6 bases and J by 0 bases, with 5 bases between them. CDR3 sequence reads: CASRTATNEKLFF. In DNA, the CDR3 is TGTGCCAGCAGAACGGCAACTAATGAAAAACTGTTTTTT.

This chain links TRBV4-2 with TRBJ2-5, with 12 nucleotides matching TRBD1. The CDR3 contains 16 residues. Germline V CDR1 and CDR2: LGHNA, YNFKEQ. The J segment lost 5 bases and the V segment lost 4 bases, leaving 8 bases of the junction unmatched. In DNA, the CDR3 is TGTGCCAGCAGCCCCGGGACAGGGGGCTCTTCCGAGACCCAGTACTTC. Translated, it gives CASSPGTGGSSETQYF.

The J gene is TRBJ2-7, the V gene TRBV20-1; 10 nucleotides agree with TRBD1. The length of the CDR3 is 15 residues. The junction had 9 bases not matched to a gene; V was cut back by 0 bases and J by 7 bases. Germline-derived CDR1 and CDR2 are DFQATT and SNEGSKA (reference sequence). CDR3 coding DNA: TGCAGTGCTAGAGATCAGGGACAGGGGCGTGGAGAGCAGTACTTC. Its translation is CSARDQGQGRGEQYF.

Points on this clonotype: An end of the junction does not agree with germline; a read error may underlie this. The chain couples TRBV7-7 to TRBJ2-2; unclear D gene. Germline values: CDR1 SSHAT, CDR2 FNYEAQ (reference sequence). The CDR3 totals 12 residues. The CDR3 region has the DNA TGTGCTAGCAGCATCCCCACCGGGGAGCTGTTTTTT. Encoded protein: CASSIPTGELFF.

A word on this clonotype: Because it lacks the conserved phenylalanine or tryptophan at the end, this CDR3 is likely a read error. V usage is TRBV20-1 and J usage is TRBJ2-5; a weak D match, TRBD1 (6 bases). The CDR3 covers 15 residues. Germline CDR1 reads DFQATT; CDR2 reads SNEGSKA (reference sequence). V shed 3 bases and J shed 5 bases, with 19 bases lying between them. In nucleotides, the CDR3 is TGCAGTGCTAGTATTACAGGGTCAGCGAGGGAGACCCAGTACTCC. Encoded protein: CSASITGSARETQYS.

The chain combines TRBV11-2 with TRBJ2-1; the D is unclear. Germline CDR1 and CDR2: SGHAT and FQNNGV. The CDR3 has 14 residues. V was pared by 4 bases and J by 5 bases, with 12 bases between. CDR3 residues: CASSSNKGHNEQFF. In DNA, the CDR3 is TGTGCCAGCAGCTCTAACAAAGGCCACAATGAGCAGTTCTTC. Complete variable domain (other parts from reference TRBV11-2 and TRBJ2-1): EAGVAQSPRYKIIEKRQSVAFWCNPISGHATLYWYQQILGQGPKLLIQFQNNGVVDDSQLPKDRFSAERLKGVDSTLKIQPAKLEDSAVYLCASSSNKGHNEQFFGPGTRLTVL.

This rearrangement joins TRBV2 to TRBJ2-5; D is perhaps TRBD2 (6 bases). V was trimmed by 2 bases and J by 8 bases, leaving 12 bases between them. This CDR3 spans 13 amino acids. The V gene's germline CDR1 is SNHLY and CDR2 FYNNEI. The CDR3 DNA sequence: TGTGCCAGCAGTGAAATCGGGGAGGTTACCCAGTACTTC. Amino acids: CASSEIGEVTQYF.

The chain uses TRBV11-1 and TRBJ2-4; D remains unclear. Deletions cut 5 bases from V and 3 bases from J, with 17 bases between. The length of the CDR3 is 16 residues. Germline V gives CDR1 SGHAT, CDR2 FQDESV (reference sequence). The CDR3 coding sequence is TGTGCCAGCAGCCACCCCTCGAAGTCGGGCAAAAACATTCAGTACTTC. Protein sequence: CASSHPSKSGKNIQYF. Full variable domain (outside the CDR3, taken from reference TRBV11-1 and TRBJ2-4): EAEVAQSPRYKITEKSQAVAFWCDPISGHATLYWYRQILGQGPELLVQFQDESVVDDSQLPKDRFSAERLKGVDSTLKIQPAELGDSAMYLCASSHPSKSGKNIQYFGAGTRLSVL.

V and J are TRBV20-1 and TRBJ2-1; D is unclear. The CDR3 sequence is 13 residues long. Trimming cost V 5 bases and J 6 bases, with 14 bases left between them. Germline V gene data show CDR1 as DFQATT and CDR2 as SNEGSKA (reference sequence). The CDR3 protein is CSAPGASGNEQFF. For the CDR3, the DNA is TGCAGTGCTCCCGGAGCCTCGGGCAATGAGCAGTTCTTC.

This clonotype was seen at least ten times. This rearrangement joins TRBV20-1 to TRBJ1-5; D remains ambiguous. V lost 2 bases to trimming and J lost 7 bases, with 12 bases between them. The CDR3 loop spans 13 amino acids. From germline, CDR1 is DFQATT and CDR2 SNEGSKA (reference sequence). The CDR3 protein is CSARRTSAQPQHF. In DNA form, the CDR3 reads TGCAGTGCTAGAAGGACGAGTGCCCAGCCCCAGCATTTT.

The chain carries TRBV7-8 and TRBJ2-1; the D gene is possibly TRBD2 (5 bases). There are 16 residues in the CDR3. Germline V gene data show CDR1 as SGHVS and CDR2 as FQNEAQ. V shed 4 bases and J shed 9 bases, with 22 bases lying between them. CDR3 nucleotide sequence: TGTGCCAGCAGCTCTACCCGGACTGGGCGAGTTGGTGAGCAGTTCTTC. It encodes CASSSTRTGRVGEQFF.

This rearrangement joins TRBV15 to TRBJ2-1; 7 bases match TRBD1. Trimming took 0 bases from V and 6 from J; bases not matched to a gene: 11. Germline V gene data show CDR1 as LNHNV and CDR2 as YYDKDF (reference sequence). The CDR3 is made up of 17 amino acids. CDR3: CATSRDRARGRANEQFF. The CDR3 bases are TGTGCCACCAGCAGAGATAGGGCAAGGGGGCGGGCCAATGAGCAGTTCTTC.

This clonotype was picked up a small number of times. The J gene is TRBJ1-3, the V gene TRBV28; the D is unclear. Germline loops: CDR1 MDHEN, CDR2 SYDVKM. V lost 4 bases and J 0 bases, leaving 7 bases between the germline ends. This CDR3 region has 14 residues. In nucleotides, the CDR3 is TGTGCCAGCAGTTCCGTTAGCTCTGGAAACACCATATATTTT. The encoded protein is CASSSVSSGNTIYF.

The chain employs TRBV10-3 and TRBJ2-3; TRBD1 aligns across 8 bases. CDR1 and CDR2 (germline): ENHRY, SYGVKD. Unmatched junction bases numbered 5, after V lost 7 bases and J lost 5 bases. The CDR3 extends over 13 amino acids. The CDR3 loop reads CAIMPGGGDTQYF. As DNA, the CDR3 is TGTGCCATCATGCCAGGGGGCGGAGATACGCAGTATTTT.

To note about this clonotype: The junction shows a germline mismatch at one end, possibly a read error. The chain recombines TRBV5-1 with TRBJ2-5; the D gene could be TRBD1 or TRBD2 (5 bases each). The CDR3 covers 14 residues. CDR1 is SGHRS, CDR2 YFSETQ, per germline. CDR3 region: CASSSTGGQETRYF. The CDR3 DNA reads TGCGCCAGCAGCTCCACCGGAGGACAAGAGACCCGGTACTTC.

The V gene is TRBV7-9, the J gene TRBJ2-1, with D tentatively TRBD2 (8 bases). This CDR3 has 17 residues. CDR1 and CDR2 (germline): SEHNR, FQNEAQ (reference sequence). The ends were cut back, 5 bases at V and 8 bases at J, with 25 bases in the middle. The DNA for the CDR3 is TGTGCCAGCAGCCCCGGACTAGCCCAGGGGGATCGGTATGAGCAGTTCTTC. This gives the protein CASSPGLAQGDRYEQFF.

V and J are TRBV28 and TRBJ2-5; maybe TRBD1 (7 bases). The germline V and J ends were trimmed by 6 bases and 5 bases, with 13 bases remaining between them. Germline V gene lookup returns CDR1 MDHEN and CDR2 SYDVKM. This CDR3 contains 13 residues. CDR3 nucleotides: TGTGCCAGCAGAAGACAGGGACTGGAGACCCAGTACTTC. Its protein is CASRRQGLETQYF.

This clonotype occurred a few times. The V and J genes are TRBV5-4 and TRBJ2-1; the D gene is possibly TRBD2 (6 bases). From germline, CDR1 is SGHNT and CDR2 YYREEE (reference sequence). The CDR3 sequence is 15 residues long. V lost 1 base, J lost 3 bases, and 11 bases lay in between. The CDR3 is CASSLTRDFYNEQFF. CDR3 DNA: TGTGCCAGCAGCTTGACCCGGGACTTCTACAATGAGCAGTTCTTC.

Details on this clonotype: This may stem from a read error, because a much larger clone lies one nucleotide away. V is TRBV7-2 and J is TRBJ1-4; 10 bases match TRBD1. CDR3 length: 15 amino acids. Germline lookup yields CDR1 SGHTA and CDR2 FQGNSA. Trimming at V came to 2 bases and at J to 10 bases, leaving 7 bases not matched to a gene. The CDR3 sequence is CASSLSGTGDGKLFF. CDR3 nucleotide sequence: TGTGCCAGCAGCTTATCGGGGACAGGGGATGGAAAACTGTTTTTT. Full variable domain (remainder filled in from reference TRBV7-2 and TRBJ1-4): GAGVSQSPSNKVTEKGKDVELRCDPISGHTALYWYRQSLGQGLEFLIYFQGNSAPDKSGLPSDRFSAERTGGSVSTLTIQRTQQEDSAVYLCASSLSGTGDGKLFFGSGTQLSVL.